This TCR beta chain is from a study of cytomegalovirus exposure and HLA in healthy donors. The PCR contained 60 Vbeta and 13 Jbeta primers. Clones were read by immunoSEQ multiplex PCR, and TCRdb kept only the in-frame ones, dropping some. Of some 190,000 clones listed, 76% are singletons. The CDR3 runs 18 residues. Germline assignment: CDR1 SQVTM and CDR2 ANQGSEA. Unmatched junction bases numbered 21, after V lost 6 bases and J lost 5 bases. The table lists this clone with a count of one. Sequenced input: PBMCs. The chain recombines TRBV29-1 with TRBJ2-3; 9 positions match TRBD2. The receptor comes from a man between 18 and 35 years old in good health and CMV-seronegative. This CDR3 reads CSVRRAGGPGGALDTQYF. The CDR3 region has the DNA TGCAGCGTCCGCCGGGCGGGGGGGCCGGGTGGGGCTTTAGATACGCAGTATTTT.